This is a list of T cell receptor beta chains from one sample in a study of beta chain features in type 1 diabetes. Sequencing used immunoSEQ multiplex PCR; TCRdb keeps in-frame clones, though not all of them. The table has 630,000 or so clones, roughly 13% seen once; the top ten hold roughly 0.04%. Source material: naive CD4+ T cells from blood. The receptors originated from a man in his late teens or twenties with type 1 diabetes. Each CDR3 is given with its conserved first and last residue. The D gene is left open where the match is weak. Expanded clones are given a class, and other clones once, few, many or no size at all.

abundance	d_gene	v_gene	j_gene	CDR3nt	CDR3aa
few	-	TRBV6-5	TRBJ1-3	TGTGCCAGCAGTTACAGACCGCCGCACTCTGGAAACACCATATATTTT	CASSYRPPHSGNTIYF
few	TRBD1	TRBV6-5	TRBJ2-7	TGTGCCAGCAGTTACGGGACAGGGGGTAGCTACGAGCAGTACTTC	CASSYGTGGSYEQYF
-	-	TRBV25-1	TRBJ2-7	TGTGCCAGCAGTTCCCCGATATCCACTTCCTACGAGCAGTACTTC	CASSSPISTSYEQYF
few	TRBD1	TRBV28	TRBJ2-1	TGTGCCAGCAGTTTAAGGGACAGGGGGAATGGTGAGCAGTTCTTC	CASSLRDRGNGEQFF
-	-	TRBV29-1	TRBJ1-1	TGCAGCGCTGGGACGGAACTGAACACTGAAGCTTTCTTT	CSAGTELNTEAFF
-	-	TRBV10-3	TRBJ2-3	TGTGCCATCTACGCGGGGCTAAACACAGATACGCAGTATTTT	CAIYAGLNTDTQYF
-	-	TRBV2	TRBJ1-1	TGTGCCAGCAGCGACTCGATGGGCACTGAAGCTTTCTTT	CASSDSMGTEAFF
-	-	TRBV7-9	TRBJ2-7	TGTGCCAGCAGCTTAATTAACGAGCAGTACTTC	CASSLINEQYF
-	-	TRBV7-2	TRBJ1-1	TGTGCCAGCAGCTCTCGGGACGGGGTTGGGAACACTGAAGCTTTCTTT	CASSSRDGVGNTEAFF
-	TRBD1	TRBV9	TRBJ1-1	TGTGCCAGCAGCGTCGACAGGGGCCGCACTGAAGCTTTCTTT	CASSVDRGRTEAFF
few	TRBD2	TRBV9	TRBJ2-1	TGTGCCAGCAGCGTAGAGGATCGACTAGCGAGGAATGAGCAGTTCTTC	CASSVEDRLARNEQFF
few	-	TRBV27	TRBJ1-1	TGTGCCAGCTCCGGCGTCCGGGGGCCCACTGAAGCTTTCTTT	CASSGVRGPTEAFF
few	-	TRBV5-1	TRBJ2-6	TGCGCCAGCAGCTTGGACAGCTCTGGGGCCAACGTCCTGACTTTC	CASSLDSSGANVLTF
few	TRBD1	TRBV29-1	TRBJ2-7	TGCAGCGCCCGGACAGGGTTCTACGAGCAGTACTTC	CSARTGFYEQYF
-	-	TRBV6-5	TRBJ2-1	TGTGCCAGCAGTTACGGGGGGCTGACGGGTAATGAGCAGTTCTTC	CASSYGGLTGNEQFF
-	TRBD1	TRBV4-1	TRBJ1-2	TGCGCCAGCAGCTCAGGGACAGGGCGCTATGGCTACACCTTC	CASSSGTGRYGYTF
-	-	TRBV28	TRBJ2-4	TGTGCCAGCAGTTCTCCCGGGTTGCAAGGGGACATTCAGTACTTC	CASSSPGLQGDIQYF
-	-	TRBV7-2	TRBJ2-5	TGTGCCAGCAGCCGGGGGGCGGGAGATAAGGAGACCCAGTACTTC	CASSRGAGDKETQYF
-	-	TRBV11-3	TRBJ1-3	TGTGCCAGCAGCTCCCCGACAATTGGGAACACCATATATTTT	CASSSPTIGNTIYF
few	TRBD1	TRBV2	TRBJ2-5	TGTGCCAGCAACGACAGGGAAGAGACCCAGTACTTC	CASNDREETQYF
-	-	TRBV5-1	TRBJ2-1	TGCGCCAGCAGCGACAACAGGGTTAGGAGTGAGCAGTTCTTC	CASSDNRVRSEQFF
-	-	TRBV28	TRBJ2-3	TGTGCCAGCACGGCGGGGTCCACAGATACGCAGTATTTT	CASTAGSTDTQYF
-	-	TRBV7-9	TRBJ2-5	TGTGCCAGCAGCCCCCCCCGGGGAGGAGAGACCCAGTACTTC	CASSPPRGGETQYF
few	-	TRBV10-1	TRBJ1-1	TGCGCCAGCAGTGAGCATCCAAGTGAGGCTTTCTTT	CASSEHPSEAFF
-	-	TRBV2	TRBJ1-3	TGTGCCAGCAGTGCAACCAGGGGTGGAAACACCATATATTTT	CASSATRGGNTIYF
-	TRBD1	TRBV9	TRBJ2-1	TGTGCCAGCAGCGCCGTGGACAGGGCCCTTGAGCAGTTCTTC	CASSAVDRALEQFF
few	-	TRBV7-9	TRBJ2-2	TGTGCCAGCAGCCTCCCCGGCGGGGAGCTGTTTTTT	CASSLPGGELFF
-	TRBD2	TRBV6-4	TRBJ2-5	TGTGCCAGCAGTGACAAACGGGAGGGGGGAGAGACCCAGTACTTC	CASSDKREGGETQYF
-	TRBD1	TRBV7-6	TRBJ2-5	TGTGCCAGCAGCCCCAGGGGGTATGAACAAGAGACCCAGTACTTC	CASSPRGYEQETQYF
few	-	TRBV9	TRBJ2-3	TGTGCCAGCAGCGTAGGGGGGTACCCCCCCACAGATACGCAGTATTTT	CASSVGGYPPTDTQYF
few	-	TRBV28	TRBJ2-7	TGTGCCAGCAGCCGACTCCGGACAGCCGAGCAGTACTTC	CASSRLRTAEQYF
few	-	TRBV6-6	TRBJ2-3	TGTGCCAGCAGTTTAAGAGTCAGCACAGATACGCAGTATTTT	CASSLRVSTDTQYF
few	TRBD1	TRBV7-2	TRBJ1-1	TGTGCCAGCAGCTCAGTTTTTCAGGGGGGGACTGAAGCTTTCTTT	CASSSVFQGGTEAFF
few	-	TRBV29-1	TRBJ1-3	TGCAGCGCAAATACTTACTCTGGAAACACCATATATTTT	CSANTYSGNTIYF
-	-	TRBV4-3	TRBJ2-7	TGCGCCAGCAGCCAAGATCCGGGAAGGAGGTCCTACGAGCAGTACTTC	CASSQDPGRRSYEQYF
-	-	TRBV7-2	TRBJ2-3	TGTGCCAGCAGGACCCAGATTACAAGTTCTCTCCAAGATACGCAGTATTTT	CASRTQITSSLQDTQYF
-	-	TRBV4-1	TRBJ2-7	TGCGCCAGCAGCTTTGGACTCCCGAACGAGCAGTACTTC	CASSFGLPNEQYF
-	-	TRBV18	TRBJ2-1	TGTGCCAGCTCACCTACACTCCAAACGGCCGCTGAGCAGTTCTTC	CASSPTLQTAAEQFF
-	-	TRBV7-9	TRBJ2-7	TGTGCCAGCAGCTATAGCCAGGGTTCCTTCTACGAGCAGTACTTC	CASSYSQGSFYEQYF
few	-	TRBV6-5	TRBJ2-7	TGTGCCAGCAGTCGTCAGCGGGCGAGCTCCTACGAGCAGTACTTC	CASSRQRASSYEQYF
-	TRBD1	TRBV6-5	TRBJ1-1	TGTGCCAGCAGCCGGGACAGGAACACTGAAGCTTTCTTT	CASSRDRNTEAFF
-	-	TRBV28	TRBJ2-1	TGTGCCACCGCCCGGGACAATGAGCAGTTCTTC	CATARDNEQFF
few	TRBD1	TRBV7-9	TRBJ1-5	TGTGCCAGCAGCACTGAGTCGACAGGGCGGGGACAGCCCCAGCATTTT	CASSTESTGRGQPQHF
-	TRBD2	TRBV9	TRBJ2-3	TGTGCCAGCAGCGTAGGAGGACTAGCGGGGGGGCCGAATACGCAGTATTTT	CASSVGGLAGGPNTQYF
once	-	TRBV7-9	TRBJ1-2	TGTGCCAGCAGCCGCCCCGGAGGAGGCTCTGGTGGCTACACCTTC	CASSRPGGGSGGYTF
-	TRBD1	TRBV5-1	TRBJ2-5	TGCGCCAGCAGCGCCCGACAGGGGGCGCTTACCCAGTACTTC	CASSARQGALTQYF
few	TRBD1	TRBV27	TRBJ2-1	TGTGCCAGCAGTACCCGGGACAGGGTCGCCTTTGCGGATGAGCAGTTCTTC	CASSTRDRVAFADEQFF
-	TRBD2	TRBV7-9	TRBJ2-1	TGTGCCAGCAGCTTACGGCGGGAGCAACACCTTCTATACAATGAGCAGTTCTTC	CASSLRREQHLLYNEQFF
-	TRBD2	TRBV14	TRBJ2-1	TGTGCCAGCAGCCACCTAGCGGGACGGACCTTCTCCTACAATGAGCAGTTCTTC	CASSHLAGRTFSYNEQFF
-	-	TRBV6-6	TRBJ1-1	TGTGCCAGCAGTTACTCGGAGAGAAACACTGAAGCTTTCTTT	CASSYSERNTEAFF
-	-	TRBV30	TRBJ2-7	TGTGCCGGGGACCAGGGGAGTTACGAGCAGTACTTC	CAGDQGSYEQYF
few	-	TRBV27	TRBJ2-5	TGTGCCAGCAGTCCCGCTTGGAGAGGAGAAGAGACCCAGTACTTC	CASSPAWRGEETQYF
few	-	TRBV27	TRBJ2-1	TGTGCCAGTAGCAGGGCGAATGAGCAGTTCTTC	CASSRANEQFF
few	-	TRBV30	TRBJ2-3	TGTGCCTGGAGTGTAGCGGGCGGGAGCACAGATACGCAGTATTTT	CAWSVAGGSTDTQYF
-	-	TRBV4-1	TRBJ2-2	TGCGCCAGCAGCCAGCCTTTGGCCACCGGGGAGCTGTTTTTT	CASSQPLATGELFF